This T cell receptor beta chain was retrieved from a study of technical replicates of blood from a few donors. TCRdb's copy holds only in-frame clones and misses some; the assay was immunoSEQ multiplex PCR. This table has about 62,000 clones, about 90% appearing once. The length of the CDR3 is 14 residues. Trimming removed 3 bases from V and 2 bases from J, with 11 bases in between. In germline, CDR1 is KGHSH, CDR2 LQKENI. The source material was PBMCs. The chain carries TRBV18 and TRBJ2-7; D ambiguous. The origin of this receptor is a human donor in good health. Some clones in this sample may be carry-over from other donors' samples. This chain's CDR3 is CASSPGQKTYEQYF. In nucleotides, the CDR3 is TGTGCCAGCTCACCTGGGCAAAAGACCTACGAGCAGTACTTC.